The sequence of this TCR beta chain was determined in a study of patients and donors after allogeneic stem cell transplantation. This CDR3 region has 15 residues. Germline V lookup: CDR1 SEHNR, CDR2 FQNEAQ (reference sequence). V was trimmed by 5 bases and J by 5 bases, leaving 18 bases between them. MiXCR, run by TCRdb on the RT-PCR reads, gives a single entry per CDR3 protein. The table records a few hundred thousand distinct CDR3 sequences, 13% to 15% of them present only once. The receptor's source is a human donor who was either an allogeneic HSCT recipient or a stem cell or donor lymphocyte infusion donor (not recorded which). It is not recorded whose cells these are; they may come from a transplant donor. The specimen sequenced was blood, either unsorted or a sorted T cell fraction (not recorded which). This chain connects TRBV7-9 to TRBJ2-5; the D gene could be TRBD1 or TRBD2 (7 bases each). The CDR3 reads CASSVTSRRGETQYF. The DNA of the CDR3 is TGTGCCAGCAGCGTGACTAGCCGCAGGGGGGAGACCCAGTACTTC.